This T cell receptor (beta chain) was identified during a study of blood T cell repertoires in COVID-19. Background on the study: The origin of the acute and convalescent COVID-19 samples was the United States, Italy and Spain. From T cells, B-cell-depleted T cells, or PBMCs came the material, which was cDNA or gDNA.

The CDR3 consists of 12 residues. Germline V gives CDR1 SGHDN, CDR2 FVKESK. Trimming removed 4 bases from V and 8 bases from J, with 6 bases in between. Original methodology: Cell counts per sample came from amplifying reference gene primers. Libraries were prepared by immunoSEQ multiplex PCR; TCRdb keeps only in-frame clonotypes and omits some of them. Clonal size and the V and J genes are those of that table, whereas D and trimming came from the DNA. The sample lists roughly 58,000 clones; about 80% were seen once. This clonotype was sampled from a man aged 50-60 years with active or convalescent COVID-19. The sequencing input was peripheral blood. The chain couples TRBV14 to TRBJ1-6, with D hard to call. The CDR3 DNA sequence: TGTGCCAGCAGCCTGTCTTATTCACCCCTCCACTTT. Protein product: CASSLSYSPLHF.